These 5 T cell receptor beta chains came from one sample sequenced in a study of MAIT cells during Salmonella Paratyphi A infection (dated by TCRdb to about 2017). Here is what the overall study found, with its caveats: MAIT cell TRBV usage was oligoclonal with a preference for TRBV20 and TRBV6, and infection did not appear to change this usage.

Library preparation employed 5' RACE. The sample was run on an Illumina MiSeq. The public sequencing data were trimmed at Q25 with fastp and processed into clonotypes with MiXCR by TCRdb, which kept only in-frame beta chains. Each entry is one CDR3 protein sequence, shown with its most common DNA and genes. For this sample there are approximately 640 distinct CDR3 sequences; more than 13% appear just once. Approximately 30% of the sample is in the top ten clones. These receptors' antigens are unknown. The intended sense of this specimen's time point label: before S. Paratyphi A challenge (baseline). MAIT cells were defined as Valpha7.2+ CD161+ T cells and identified and sorted by flow cytometry. The source material was MAIT cells from PBMCs, sampled at the first sampling point of the challenge study. The receptors shown here come from a person aged 18 to 70 who was deliberately infected with Salmonella Paratyphi A in a paratyphoid fever challenge study.

The CDR3, as DNA: TGTGCCAGCAGTGACCGGGACAACAATGAGCAGTTCTTC. This sequence encodes CASSDRDNNEQFF. This chain joins TRBV6-4 and TRBJ2-1; D might be TRBD1 (6 bases). The CDR3 is 13 residues long. Trimming left V 2 bases short and J 5 bases short, with 7 bases between. The germline CDR1 and CDR2 sequences are MRHNA and SNTAGT.

V is TRBV25-1 and J is TRBJ1-6; 7 positions match TRBD1. The CDR3 covers 14 residues. The V gene's germline CDR1 is MGHDK and CDR2 SYGVNS. The J segment lost 5 bases and the V segment lost 11 bases, leaving 9 bases of the junction unmatched. CDR3 residues: CAVRGDVNNSPLHF. The CDR3 DNA is TGTGCCGTCAGGGGGGACGTAAATAATTCACCCCTCCACTTT.

This clonotype occurred a few times. This chain uses TRBV6-1 with TRBJ1-1; D remains unclear. V lost 2 bases to trimming and J lost 1 base, with 5 bases between them. CDR3 size: 13 residues. CDR1 and CDR2 (germline): MNHNS, SASEGT. The CDR3 nucleotides are TGTGCCAGCAGTGAACGGGAGAACACTGAAGCTTTCTTT. Translated: CASSERENTEAFF.

Details on this clonotype: A much larger clone lies a single base off, so this may be a read error. The chain recombines TRBV20-1 with TRBJ2-5, with 12 bases fitting TRBD2. J was trimmed by 4 bases and V by 0 bases; bases with no gene match: 12. This CDR3 comprises 18 residues. Looked up from germline, CDR1 is DFQATT and CDR2 is SNEGSKA (reference sequence). CDR3 sequence: CSARDLRLAGGAPETQYF. CDR3 nucleotide sequence: TGCAGTGCTAGAGATCTAAGGCTAGCGGGGGGGGCCCCAGAGACCCAGTACTTC.

This clonotype appeared a few times. The chain has TRBV20-1 and TRBJ2-1; D gene ambiguous. The CDR3 has 12 residues. Germline V gene lookup returns CDR1 DFQATT and CDR2 SNEGSKA (reference sequence). Trimming left V 2 bases short and J 7 bases short, with 9 bases between. CDR3 DNA: TGCAGTGCTAGAAAACGTGAGAATGAGCAGTTCTTC. It yields the protein CSARKRENEQFF.